This T cell receptor (beta chain) was sequenced for a study of beta chain features in type 1 diabetes. Findings of the study overall: Researchers caution that PCR might favor shorter templates, equally among patients and controls. Type 1 diabetes patients showed a moderate but significant shortening of TCRB CDR3s in all four CD4+ subsets.

Every isolated RNA sample was fully reverse transcribed, so sequencing captured expressed TCRB transcripts. TCRdb's table, derived via immunoSEQ multiplex PCR, lists solely in-frame clones and lacks some. The repertoire holds some 120,000 clones, with roughly a sixth as singletons. This clone is medium-sized in the sample. Its antigen remains unknown. V was trimmed by 0 bases and J by 5 bases, leaving 14 bases between them. The CDR3 covers 16 residues. Germline V gene sequence: CDR1 MGHRA, CDR2 YSYEKL. The TCR comes from a man younger than 35 with type 1 diabetes. This chain links TRBV4-1 with TRBJ2-1; possible D gene TRBD2, 6 bases. The sequenced sample was central memory CD4+ T cells from blood. The CDR3 bases are TGCGCCAGCAGCCAAGATGGGATAGCGGTAGACAATGAGCAGTTCTTC. It encodes CASSQDGIAVDNEQFF.